This TCR beta chain appears in the sequencing data of a study of blood T cell repertoires in COVID-19. The overall study: Sites in the United States, Italy and Spain provided acute and convalescent COVID-19 samples. Nucleic acid was either cDNA or gDNA, and it came from T cells, B-cell-depleted T cells, or PBMCs.

V lost 5 bases, J lost 1 base, and 13 bases stayed unmatched. CDR3 length equals 18 residues. The germline CDR1 and CDR2 sequences are SEHNR and FQNEAQ (reference sequence). How the authors handled the data: It was from reference gene primer amplification that nucleated cell counts were estimated. Some clones are missing from TCRdb's copy, which holds only in-frame ones; the method was immunoSEQ multiplex PCR. Clone size and V and J calls were adopted from that table, with D and trimming inferred from the DNA. The table lists 80,000 to 130,000 clones, roughly 86% of them singletons. The receptor was derived from a woman between 55 and 75 years old with acute or convalescent COVID-19. Sequencing input: peripheral blood. The chain joins TRBV7-9 to TRBJ2-2; 7 bases line up with TRBD1. The chain's CDR3 is CASSARQGTSRNTGELFF. In DNA, the CDR3 is TGTGCCAGCAGCGCACGACAGGGAACATCCAGGAACACCGGGGAGCTGTTTTTT.